The clone carrying this TCR beta chain has just one count. The CDR3 is 15 residues long. V shed 5 bases and J 5 bases; nucleotides not matched to a gene: 5. The V gene's germline CDR1 is MNHEY and CDR2 SVGAGI. This record comes from a study of blood T cell repertoires in COVID-19. Data came from immunoSEQ multiplex PCR; TCRdb stores just in-frame clones and leaves some out. The repertoire holds around 110,000 clones, with roughly nine tenths as singletons. The sequenced sample consisted of peripheral blood. This chain uses TRBV6-5 with TRBJ2-2; TRBD1 matches at 10 bases. The sequence came from a human donor with active COVID-19. The donor label of this sample is uncertain. CDR3 coding DNA: TGTGCCAGCAGTCGGACAGGGGGTGATACCGGGGAGCTGTTTTTT. Residues: CASSRTGGDTGELFF.